Below, one TCR beta chain is given with its context. As yet, its antigen is unknown. This sample is part of a study of shared clonotypes between healthy human individuals. Whole-study context: Donors had three CD4 naive, three CD4 memory, two CD8 naive and one CD8 memory plate apiece.

The trim removed 5 bases at V and 3 bases at J, leaving 13 bases unmatched. Per the germline V gene, CDR1 is GTSNPN and CDR2 is SVGIG (reference sequence). This CDR3 spans 15 amino acids. Repertoires were generated with immunoSEQ multiplex PCR, while TCRdb's copy carries only in-frame clones and drops some. Among 2.5 million or so clones, around nine tenths were seen once, and the ten largest hold more than 0.12%. CD4+ cells yielded CD45RA+ naive and CD45RA-negative memory subsets. Whole-study results and caveats: Sequencing depth was predicted to influence how clonotypes are shared among donors. Naive subsets generally had larger estimated richness than memory subsets.

The chain carries TRBV30 and TRBJ2-7; 7 nucleotides line up with TRBD1. The clonotype comes from a man aged 18 to 35 in good health. The specimen was naive CD4+ T cells sorted from blood. Sample subset: CD45RA+ positively selected. In DNA form, the CDR3 reads TGTGCCTGGGGGTCCGGAAAGACAGGGCTCTACGAGCAGTACTTC. It translates to CAWGSGKTGLYEQYF.